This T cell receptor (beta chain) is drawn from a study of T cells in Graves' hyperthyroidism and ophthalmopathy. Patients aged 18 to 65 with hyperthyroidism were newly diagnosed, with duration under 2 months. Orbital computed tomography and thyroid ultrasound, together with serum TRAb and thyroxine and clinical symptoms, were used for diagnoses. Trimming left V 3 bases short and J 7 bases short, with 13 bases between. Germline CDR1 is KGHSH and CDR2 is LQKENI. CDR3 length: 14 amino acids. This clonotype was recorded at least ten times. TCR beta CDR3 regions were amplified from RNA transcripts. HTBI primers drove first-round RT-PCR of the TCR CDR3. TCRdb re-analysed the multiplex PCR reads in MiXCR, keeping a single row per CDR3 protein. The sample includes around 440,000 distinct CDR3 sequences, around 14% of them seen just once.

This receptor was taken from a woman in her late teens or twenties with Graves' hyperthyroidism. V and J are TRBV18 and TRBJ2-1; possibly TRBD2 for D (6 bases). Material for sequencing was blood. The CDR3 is CASSPRDSANEQFF. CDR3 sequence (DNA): TGTGCCAGCTCACCCCGGGACTCAGCGAATGAGCAGTTCTTC. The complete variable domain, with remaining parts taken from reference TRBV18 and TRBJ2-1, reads NAGVMQNPRHLVRRRGQEARLRCSPMKGHSHVYWYRQLPEEGLKFMVYLQKENIIDESGMPKERFSAEFPKEGPSILRIQQVVRGDSAAYFCASSPRDSANEQFFGPGTRLTVL.